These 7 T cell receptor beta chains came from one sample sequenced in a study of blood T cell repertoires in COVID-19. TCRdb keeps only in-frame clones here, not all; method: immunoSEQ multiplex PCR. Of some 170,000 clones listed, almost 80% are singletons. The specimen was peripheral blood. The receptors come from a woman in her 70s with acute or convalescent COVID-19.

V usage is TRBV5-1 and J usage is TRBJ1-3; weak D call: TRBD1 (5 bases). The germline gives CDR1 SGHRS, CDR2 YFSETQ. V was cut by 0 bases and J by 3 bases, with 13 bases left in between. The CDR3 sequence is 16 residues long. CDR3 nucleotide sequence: TGCGCCAGCAGCTTGGAGGGGTACGAGATTGGAAACACCATATATTTT. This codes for CASSLEGYEIGNTIYF. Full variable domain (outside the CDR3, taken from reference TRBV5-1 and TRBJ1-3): KAGVTQTPRYLIKTRGQQVTLSCSPISGHRSVSWYQQTPGQGLQFLFEYFSETQRNKGNFPGRFSGRQFSNSRSEMNVSTLELGDSALYLCASSLEGYEIGNTIYFGEGSWLTVV.

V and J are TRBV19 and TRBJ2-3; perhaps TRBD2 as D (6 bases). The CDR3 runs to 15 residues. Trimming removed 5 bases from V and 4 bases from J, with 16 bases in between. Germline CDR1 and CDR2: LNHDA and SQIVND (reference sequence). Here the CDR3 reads CASSPGVGGPDTQYF. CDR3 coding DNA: TGTGCCAGTAGTCCCGGGGTGGGAGGCCCAGATACGCAGTATTTT.

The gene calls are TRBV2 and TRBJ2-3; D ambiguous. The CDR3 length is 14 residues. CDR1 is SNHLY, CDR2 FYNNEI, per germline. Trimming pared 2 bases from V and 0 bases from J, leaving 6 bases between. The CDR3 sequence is CASSERLSTDTQYF. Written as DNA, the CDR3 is TGTGCCAGCAGTGAACGACTTAGCACAGATACGCAGTATTTT. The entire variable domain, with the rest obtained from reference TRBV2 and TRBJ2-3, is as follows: EPEVTQTPSHQVTQMGQEVILRCVPISNHLYFYWYRQILGQKVEFLVSFYNNEISEKSEIFDDQFSVERPDGSNFTLKIRSTKLEDSAMYFCASSERLSTDTQYFGPGTRLTVL.

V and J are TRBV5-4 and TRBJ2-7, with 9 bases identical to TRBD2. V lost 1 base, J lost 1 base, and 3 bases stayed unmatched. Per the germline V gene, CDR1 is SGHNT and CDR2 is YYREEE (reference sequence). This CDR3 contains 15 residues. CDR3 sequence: CASSLSLAGSYEQYF. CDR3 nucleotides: TGTGCCAGCAGCTTGTCTCTAGCGGGATCCTACGAGCAGTACTTC.

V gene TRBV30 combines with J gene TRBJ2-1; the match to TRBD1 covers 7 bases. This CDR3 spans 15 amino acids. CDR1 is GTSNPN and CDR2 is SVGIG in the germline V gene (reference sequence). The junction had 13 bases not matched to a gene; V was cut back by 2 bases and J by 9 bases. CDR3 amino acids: CAWSLYSGPGGEQFF. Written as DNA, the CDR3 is TGTGCCTGGAGTCTATACAGTGGCCCAGGGGGTGAGCAGTTCTTC. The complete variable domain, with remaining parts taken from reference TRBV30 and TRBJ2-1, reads SQTIHQWPATLVQPVGSPLSLECTVEGTSNPNLYWYRQAAGRGLQLLFYSVGIGQISSEVPQNLSASRPQDRQFILSSKKLLLSDSGFYLCAWSLYSGPGGEQFFGPGTRLTVL.

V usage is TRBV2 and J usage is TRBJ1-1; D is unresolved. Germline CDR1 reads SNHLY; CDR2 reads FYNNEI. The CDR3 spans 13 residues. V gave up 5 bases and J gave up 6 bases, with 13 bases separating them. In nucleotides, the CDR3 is TGTGCCAGCAGTTCCGGGAGAGGATCTGAAGCTTTCTTT. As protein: CASSSGRGSEAFF.

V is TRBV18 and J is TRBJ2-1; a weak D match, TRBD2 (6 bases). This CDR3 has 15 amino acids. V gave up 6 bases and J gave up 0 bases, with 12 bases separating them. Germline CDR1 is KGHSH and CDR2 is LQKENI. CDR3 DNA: TGTGCCAGCTCTCGGGACTCTAGCTCCTACAATGAGCAGTTCTTC. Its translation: CASSRDSSSYNEQFF.